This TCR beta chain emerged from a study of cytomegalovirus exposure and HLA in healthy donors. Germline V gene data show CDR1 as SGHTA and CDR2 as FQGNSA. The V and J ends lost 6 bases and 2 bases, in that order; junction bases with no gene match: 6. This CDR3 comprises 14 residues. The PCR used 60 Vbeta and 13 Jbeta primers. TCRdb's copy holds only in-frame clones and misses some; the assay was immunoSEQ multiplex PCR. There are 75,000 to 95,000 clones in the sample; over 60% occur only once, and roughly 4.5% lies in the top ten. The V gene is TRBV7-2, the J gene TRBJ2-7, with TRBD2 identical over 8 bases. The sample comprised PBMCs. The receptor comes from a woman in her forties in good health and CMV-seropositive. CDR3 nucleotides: TGTGCCAGCAGTCTTAGCGGGACGGCCTACGAGCAGTACTTC. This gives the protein CASSLSGTAYEQYF.